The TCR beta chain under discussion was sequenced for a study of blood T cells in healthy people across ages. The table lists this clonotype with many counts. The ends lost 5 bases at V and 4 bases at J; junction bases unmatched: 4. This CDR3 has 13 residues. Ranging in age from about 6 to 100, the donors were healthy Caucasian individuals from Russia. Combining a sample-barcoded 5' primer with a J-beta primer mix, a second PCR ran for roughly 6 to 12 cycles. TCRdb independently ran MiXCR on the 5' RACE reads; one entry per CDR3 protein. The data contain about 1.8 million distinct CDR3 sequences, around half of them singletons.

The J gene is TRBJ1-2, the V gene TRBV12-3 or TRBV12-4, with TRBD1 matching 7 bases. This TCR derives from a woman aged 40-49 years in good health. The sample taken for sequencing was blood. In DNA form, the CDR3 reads TGTGCCAGCAGTCAGACAGGGACCTATGGCTACACCTTC. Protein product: CASSQTGTYGYTF.